Below, one T cell receptor (beta chain) is given with its context. TCRdb fed the 5' RACE reads into MiXCR, producing one record per CDR3 protein. Of almost 250,000 distinct CDR3 sequences listed, roughly 32% are singletons. The sample comes from a study of CD8 T cells in ankylosing spondylitis. CDR3 length: 13 residues. Germline-derived CDR1 and CDR2 are DFQATT and SNEGSKA (reference sequence). Trimming took off 4 bases at V and 2 bases at J, with 9 bases between the two ends. The clonotype comes from a male donor with ankylosing spondylitis or in good health (not recorded which). The sample taken for sequencing was blood, either unsorted or a sorted T cell fraction (not recorded which). This sequence joins TRBV20-1 and TRBJ1-3, with D possibly TRBD1 on 5 matching bases. CDR3 sequence: CSATEGPGNTIYF. DNA for the CDR3: TGCAGTGCTACCGAGGGGCCTGGAAACACCATATATTTT.